A selection of T cell receptor beta chains follows, all from one sample in a study of cytomegalovirus exposure and HLA in healthy donors. TCRdb's table, derived via immunoSEQ multiplex PCR, lists solely in-frame clones and lacks some. The data contain fewer than 200,000 clones, about nine tenths of them singletons. The sequenced sample was PBMCs. The receptors shown here come from a man aged 18 to 35 in good health and CMV-seropositive. CDR3s include the opening cysteine and the closing phenylalanine or tryptophan. The D gene is left open where the match is weak. Only some rows state a clone size, as once, few, many or a class for expanded clones.

size	V	D	J	DNA	CDR3
NA	TRBV7-9	NA	TRBJ1-1	TGTGCCAGCAGCTTAGTGACAGGGAACACTGAAGCTTTCTTT	CASSLVTGNTEAFF
few	TRBV19	TRBD1	TRBJ2-1	TGTGCCATGCGGGACAGGGCCACCAATGAGCAGTTCTTC	CAMRDRATNEQFF
few	TRBV5-1	NA	TRBJ2-4	TGCGCCAGCAGCCCCAATAGCGGCTTAGCCAAAAACATTCAGTACTTC	CASSPNSGLAKNIQYF
NA	TRBV4-1	TRBD1	TRBJ2-7	TGCGCCAGCAGCCAAGAAATGGGACAGACCTACAAGCAGTACTTC	CASSQEMGQTYKQYF
NA	TRBV19	NA	TRBJ2-1	TGTGCCAGTAGTATAGGGACTAAGCAGTTCTTC	CASSIGTKQFF
once	TRBV19	NA	TRBJ2-3	TGTGCCAGTAGTCCCCCGACTCCACCCACAGATACGCAGTATTTT	CASSPPTPPTDTQYF
NA	TRBV9	NA	TRBJ2-5	TGTGCCAGCAGCGGAGGGGCAGGGGGGGAGACCCAGTACTTC	CASSGGAGGETQYF
NA	TRBV11-2	TRBD2	TRBJ2-3	TGTGCCAGCAGCTTAAGCGGGAGAACAGATACGCAGTATTTT	CASSLSGRTDTQYF
NA	TRBV7-6	NA	TRBJ2-7	TGTGCCAGCAGCTTAGCGGGGCAGGGGAGAATCACTTACGAGCAGTACTTC	CASSLAGQGRITYEQYF
NA	TRBV2	NA	TRBJ1-1	TGTGCCAGCAGTGGGGTTATGACGGGCACTGAAGCTTTCTTT	CASSGVMTGTEAFF
NA	TRBV2	TRBD2	TRBJ2-3	TGTGCCAGCAGTGACACCTTGGCTAGCGGGATCGCAGATACGCAGTATTTT	CASSDTLASGIADTQYF
NA	TRBV27	TRBD2	TRBJ2-1	TGTGCCAGCAGTTTAGGGACTAGTGCCACCAATGAGCAGTTCTTC	CASSLGTSATNEQFF
NA	TRBV30	NA	TRBJ2-5	TGTGCCTGGAGTGTACTAAGCGAAGAGACCCAGTACTTC	CAWSVLSEETQYF
once	TRBV5-8	TRBD1	TRBJ2-3	TGTGCCAGCAGCTTTGGACAGGGGATAGATACGCAGTATTTT	CASSFGQGIDTQYF
NA	TRBV5-1	TRBD2	TRBJ2-1	TGCGCCAGCACGACCACGAGCAGGGCAAGCGGGAGTAGCTCCTACAATGAGCAGTTCTTC	CASTTTSRASGSSSYNEQFF
NA	TRBV18	NA	TRBJ1-2	TGTGCCAGCTCAGCGTCAGGGGCGCCTGGCTACACCTTC	CASSASGAPGYTF
NA	TRBV4-1	NA	TRBJ1-1	TGCGCCAGCAGCGCATCAGGGGTGGTGAACACTGAAGCTTTCTTT	CASSASGVVNTEAFF
few	TRBV28	NA	TRBJ2-7	TGTGCCAGCAGTTTAAGGACAACTCCCTACGAGCAGTACTTC	CASSLRTTPYEQYF
NA	TRBV7-3	TRBD2	TRBJ2-2	TGTGCCAGCAGCTTAGCGGGAGGGGCCGGGGAGCTGTTTTTT	CASSLAGGAGELFF
NA	TRBV5-1	TRBD1	TRBJ1-4	TGCGCCAGCAGCCGAGGGGGACAGGGTGATTATGAAAAACTGTTTTTT	CASSRGGQGDYEKLFF
NA	TRBV28	TRBD1	TRBJ2-7	TGTGCCAGCAGTTTAACCCGACAGGGTCCGCAGTACTTC	CASSLTRQGPQYF
NA	TRBV19	NA	TRBJ2-1	TGTGCCAGTAGTCAGCGCTCCTACAATGAGCAGTTCTTC	CASSQRSYNEQFF
few	TRBV2	NA	TRBJ2-7	TGTGCCAGAGCGCTGGACAGCTACGAGCAGTACTTC	CARALDSYEQYF
NA	TRBV7-8	NA	TRBJ2-5	TGTGCCAGCAACCGAAGGAGGGATTTAAAAGAGACCCAGTACTTC	CASNRRRDLKETQYF
NA	TRBV6-4	NA	TRBJ1-1	TGTGCCAGCAGTATCACAGCGAACACTGAAGCTTTCTTT	CASSITANTEAFF
NA	TRBV18	NA	TRBJ2-4	TGTGCCAGCTCACCAATGGGCAGCCAAAACATTCAGTACTTC	CASSPMGSQNIQYF
NA	TRBV6-4	TRBD2	TRBJ2-1	TGTGCCAGCAGCCCCCGTTTCGCGGGAGATGGTCCCAATGAGCAGTTCTTC	CASSPRFAGDGPNEQFF
NA	TRBV5-1	NA	TRBJ2-7	TGCGCCAGCACCCTAAGTACAGGAGGGGACTACGAGCAGTACTTC	CASTLSTGGDYEQYF
NA	TRBV5-6	TRBD1	TRBJ2-7	TGTGCCAGCAGCGGGTGGGACAGGGCTTACGAGCAGTACTTC	CASSGWDRAYEQYF
NA	TRBV7-2	NA	TRBJ2-7	TGTGCCAGCAGCCAGGGGCAGTACTTC	CASSQGQYF
NA	TRBV19	NA	TRBJ1-3	TGTGCCAGCGGGGGGACGCCGGGAAACACCATATATTTT	CASGGTPGNTIYF
NA	TRBV5-6	NA	TRBJ2-5	TGTGCCAGCAGGGAGGGGGCAGAGACCCAGTACTTC	CASREGAETQYF
NA	TRBV4-1	NA	TRBJ1-3	TGCGCCAGCAGCCAAGAGGGGGGGTTATTACACTCTGGAAACACCATATATTTT	CASSQEGGLLHSGNTIYF
NA	TRBV2	NA	TRBJ2-7	TGTGCCAGCAGTCGGGGCGGCGGGGTGTCCTACGAGCAGTACTTC	CASSRGGGVSYEQYF
NA	TRBV28	TRBD1	TRBJ1-4	TGTGCCAGCAGGGGACAGGGGAATAATGAAAAACTGTTTTTT	CASRGQGNNEKLFF
NA	TRBV10-3	TRBD1	TRBJ1-1	TGTGCCATCTCCTATGGGACAGGGGAGGGTGAAGCTTTCTTT	CAISYGTGEGEAFF
NA	TRBV30	NA	TRBJ1-1	TGTGCCTGGAGTGTGGTCGTGTCAGGTGAAGCTTTCTTT	CAWSVVVSGEAFF
NA	TRBV5-1	NA	TRBJ1-1	TGCGCCAGCAGCTCAACTAGCAGGAAGTTCCAGAACACTGAAGCTTTCTTT	CASSSTSRKFQNTEAFF
NA	TRBV4-1	TRBD1	TRBJ2-2	TGCGCCAGCACCCATACCTTGACAGGGCCTGGGACCGGGGAGCTGTTTTTT	CASTHTLTGPGTGELFF
once	TRBV9	NA	TRBJ2-3	TGTGCCAGCAGCGTTTTGGCTGCGGTCACAGATACGCAGTATTTT	CASSVLAAVTDTQYF
NA	TRBV5-1	TRBD1	TRBJ2-1	TGCGCCAGCAGCCCCGGGACAGTTTCCTACAATGAGCAGTTCTTC	CASSPGTVSYNEQFF
NA	TRBV29-1	TRBD2	TRBJ2-1	TGCAGCGTCCTTAGCGGGAGGGCCTCCTACAATGAGCAGTTCTTC	CSVLSGRASYNEQFF
once	TRBV19	NA	TRBJ2-7	TGTGCCAGTAGCCGCGGACATCCCTACGAGCAGTACTTC	CASSRGHPYEQYF
NA	TRBV18	NA	TRBJ1-4	TGTGCCAGCTCACCGATACAGACTAATGAAAAACTGTTTTTT	CASSPIQTNEKLFF
once	TRBV30	NA	TRBJ2-2	TGTGCCTGGGCTAGCGCGAACACCGGGGAGCTGTTTTTT	CAWASANTGELFF
NA	TRBV6-4	NA	TRBJ1-1	TGTGCCAGCAGTGAAATCCCTAACACTGAAGCTTTCTTT	CASSEIPNTEAFF